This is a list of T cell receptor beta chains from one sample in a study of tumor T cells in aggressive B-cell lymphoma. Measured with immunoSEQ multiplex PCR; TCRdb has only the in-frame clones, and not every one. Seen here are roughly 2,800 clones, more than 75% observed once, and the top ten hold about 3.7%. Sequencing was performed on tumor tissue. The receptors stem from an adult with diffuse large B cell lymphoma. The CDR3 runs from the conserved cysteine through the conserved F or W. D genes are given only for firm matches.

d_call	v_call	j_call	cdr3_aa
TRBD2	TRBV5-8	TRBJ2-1	CASSFGAGGPEQFF
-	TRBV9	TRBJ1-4	CASSARGSSTEKLFF
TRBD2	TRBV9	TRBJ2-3	CASSELAGVDTQYF
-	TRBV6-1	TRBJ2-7	CASRGGALLYEQYF
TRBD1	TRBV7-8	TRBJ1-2	CASSLQGPYGYTF
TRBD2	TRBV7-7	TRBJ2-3	CASSPGLAGSTDTQYF
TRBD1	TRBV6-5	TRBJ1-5	CASRDRGSNQPQHF
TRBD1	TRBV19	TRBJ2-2	CASSETGTDTGELFF
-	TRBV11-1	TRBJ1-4	CASKGTNEKLFF
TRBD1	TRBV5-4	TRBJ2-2	CASSFGTANTGELFF
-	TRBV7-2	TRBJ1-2	CASSLTADYGYTF
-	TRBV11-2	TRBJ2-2	CASRRDRNTPGELFF
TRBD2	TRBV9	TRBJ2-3	CASSLRRGASTDTQYF
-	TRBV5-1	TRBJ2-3	CASSLGGVSTDTQYF
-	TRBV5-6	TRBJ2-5	CASSRVPRETQYF
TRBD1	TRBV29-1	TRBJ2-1	CSAGRQGAGEQFF
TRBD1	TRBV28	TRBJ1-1	CATKGQGSTEAFF
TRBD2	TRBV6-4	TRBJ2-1	CASSDLAGGDNEQFF